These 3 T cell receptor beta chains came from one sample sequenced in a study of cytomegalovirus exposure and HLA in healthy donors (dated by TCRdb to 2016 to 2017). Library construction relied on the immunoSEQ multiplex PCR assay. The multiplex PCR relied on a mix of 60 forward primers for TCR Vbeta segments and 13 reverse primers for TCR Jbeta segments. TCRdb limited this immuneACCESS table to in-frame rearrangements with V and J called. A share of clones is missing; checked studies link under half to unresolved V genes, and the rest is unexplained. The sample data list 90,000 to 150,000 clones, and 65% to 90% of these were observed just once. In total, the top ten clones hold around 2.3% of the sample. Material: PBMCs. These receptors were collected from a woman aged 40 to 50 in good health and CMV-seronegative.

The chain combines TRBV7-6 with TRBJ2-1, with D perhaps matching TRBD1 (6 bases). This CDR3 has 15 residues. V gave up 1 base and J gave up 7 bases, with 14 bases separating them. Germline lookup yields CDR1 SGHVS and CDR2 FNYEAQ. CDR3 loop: CASSLGTALGNEQFF. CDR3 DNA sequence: TGTGCCAGCAGCTTAGGGACAGCCCTTGGGAATGAGCAGTTCTTC.

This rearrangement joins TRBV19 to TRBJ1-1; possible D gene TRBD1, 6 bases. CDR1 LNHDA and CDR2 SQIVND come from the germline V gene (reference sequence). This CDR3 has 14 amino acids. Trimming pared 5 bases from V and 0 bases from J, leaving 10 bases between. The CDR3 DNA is TGTGCCAGTAGTGCCGGACAGATGAACACTGAAGCTTTCTTT. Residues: CASSAGQMNTEAFF.

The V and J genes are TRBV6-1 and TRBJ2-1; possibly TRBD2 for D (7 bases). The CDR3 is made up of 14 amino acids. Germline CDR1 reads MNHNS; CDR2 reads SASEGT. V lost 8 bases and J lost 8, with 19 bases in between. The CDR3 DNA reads TGTGCCAGCCATTTCCCGGGGGGCCGGGATGAGCAGTTCTTC. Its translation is CASHFPGGRDEQFF.